This T cell receptor (beta chain) was identified during a study of blood T cell repertoires in COVID-19. This CDR3 contains 14 residues. V dropped 6 bases and J dropped 3 bases, with 14 bases sitting between them. Germline values: CDR1 SQVTM, CDR2 ANQGSEA. Clones were read by immunoSEQ multiplex PCR, and TCRdb kept only the in-frame ones, dropping some. The table lists about 310,000 clones, roughly 89% of them singletons. The specimen sequenced was PBMCs or T cells enriched from blood (not recorded which). This receptor was taken from a woman aged 25 to 45 who had recovered from COVID-19. The rearrangement joins TRBV29-1 to TRBJ2-2; weak D call: TRBD1 (6 bases). The CDR3 DNA reads TGCAGCGTCAGCGACAGGACTCACACCGGGGAGCTGTTTTTT. The encoded protein is CSVSDRTHTGELFF.